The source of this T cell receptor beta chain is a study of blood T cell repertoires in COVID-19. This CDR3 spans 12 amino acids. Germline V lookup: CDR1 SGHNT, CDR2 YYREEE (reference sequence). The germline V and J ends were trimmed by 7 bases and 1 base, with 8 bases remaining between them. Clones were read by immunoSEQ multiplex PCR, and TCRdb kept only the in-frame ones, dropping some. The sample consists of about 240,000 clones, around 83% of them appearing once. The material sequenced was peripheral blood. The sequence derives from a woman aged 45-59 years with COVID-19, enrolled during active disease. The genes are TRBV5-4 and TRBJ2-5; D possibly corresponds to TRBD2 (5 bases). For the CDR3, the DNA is TGTGCCAGCCGGGGTCCCCAAGAGACCCAGTACTTC. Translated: CASRGPQETQYF.